Shown below are 2 T cell receptor beta chains from a single sample sequenced in a study of blood T cells in healthy people across ages. Then a second PCR, running roughly 7 to 11 cycles, was carried out with a sample-barcoded 5' primer and a J-beta primer mix. Using its own MiXCR run on the 5' RACE reads, TCRdb lists one record per CDR3 protein. This sample has 1.5 million to 2 million distinct CDR3 sequences, with about 49% found just once. The sample taken for sequencing was blood. Receptors originate from a woman aged 40 to 50 in good health.

V gene TRBV24-1 combines with J gene TRBJ2-1; 10 bases align to TRBD1. The end of the DNA fits TRBJ2-7 better, so the J call may be wrong. The germline V gene encodes CDR1 KGHDR and CDR2 SFDVKD. CDR3 length equals 16 residues. The CDR3 reads CATSDTGTGAYNEQYF. CDR3 nucleotide sequence: TGTGCCACCAGTGACACCGGGACAGGGGCCTACAATGAGCAGTACTTC.

The rearrangement links TRBV20-1 to TRBJ2-5, with TRBD2 matching 12 bases. Germline values: CDR1 DFQATT, CDR2 SNEGSKA (reference sequence). This CDR3 has 17 residues. Unmatched junction bases numbered 7, after V lost 0 bases and J lost 2 bases. CDR3 loop: CSARDKLAGGRQETQYF. The CDR3 DNA follows: TGCAGTGCTAGAGATAAGCTAGCGGGGGGGAGGCAAGAGACCCAGTACTTC.